This T cell receptor beta chain is from a study of beta chain features in type 1 diabetes. Study conclusions and caveats: TCRB repertoires of naive, central memory and Treg cells appeared more similar among patients than among healthy donors.

This clone was counted a single time. Its cognate antigen is unknown. This CDR3 has 15 amino acids. V was trimmed by 2 bases and J by 7 bases, leaving 12 bases between them. Germline V lookup: CDR1 SEHNR, CDR2 FQNEAQ (reference sequence). Every isolated RNA sample was fully reverse transcribed, so sequencing captured expressed TCRB transcripts. Produced via immunoSEQ multiplex PCR; TCRdb's table is partial and in-frame only. The data contain about 240,000 clones, 27% of them seen just once; the ten biggest clones take up about 3.9%. The TCR comes from a man under 40 in good health. The chain links TRBV7-9 to TRBJ1-6; maybe TRBD1 (5 bases). The sample consisted of central memory CD4+ T cells from blood. CDR3 region: CASSLNGARNSPLHF. CDR3 DNA: TGTGCCAGCAGCTTAAACGGGGCTCGGAATTCACCCCTCCACTTT.